What follows describes a single T cell receptor (beta chain). Its antigen is unknown. The data were obtained in a study of T cell repertoires in cytomegalovirus infection. General observations from the study: Adding up the frequency of public TCR beta families identified people who carried CMV plus the relevant HLA. Across the ex vivo response, the dominant clonotypes were HLA-C-restricted CMV-specific TCR beta clonotypes.

Deletions cut 2 bases from V and 2 bases from J, with 19 bases between. Germline CDR1 is SGHTA and CDR2 is FQGNSA. CDR3 length: 17 residues. Using its own MiXCR run on the reads, TCRdb lists one record per CDR3 protein. The table lists some 300,000 distinct CDR3 sequences, about 8.8% of them singletons, with around 2.6% in the top ten. The chain uses TRBV7-2 and TRBJ2-7, with D uncertain. This sequence originates from a human donor in good health (CMV status not recorded). Some clones in this sample may be carry-over from other donors' samples. The sequenced sample consisted of PBMCs. DNA for the CDR3: TGTGCCAGCAGCTTATCGAGTAGTGTCCAGCCACCCTACGAGCAGTACTTC. It yields the protein CASSLSSSVQPPYEQYF.